The sequence of this TCR beta chain was determined in a study of T cell responses to AZD1222 COVID-19 vaccine. Looking at the study overall: Second doses were pooled across both intervals (about 4 or about 12 weeks). The study's findings and limits: Only a handful of AZD1222 recipients were seropositive at baseline. There were mostly white British donors and more females than males, and clonal diversity was possibly underestimated. Researchers report vaccine-associated CD4 TCRs spanning spike, with dominance at 160-218 and 743-854.

The data were produced by immunoSEQ multiplex PCR, yet TCRdb's version contains in-frame clones alone and is incomplete. The table includes nearly 110,000 clones, around 90% detected once. The V gene lost 5 bases and the J gene lost 4 bases, with 6 bases spanning the gap. The CDR3 runs to 11 residues. Germline CDR1 reads SNHLY; CDR2 reads FYNNEI. As concerns this clone: Its target is not known.

The source material was peripheral blood, sampled on day 0 of AZD1222 vaccination. This sequence was found in an adult in good health. The V and J genes are TRBV2 and TRBJ2-7; no firm D call. CDR3 residues: CASSRVYEQYF. The CDR3, as DNA: TGTGCCAGCAGTCGGGTTTACGAGCAGTACTTC.